This TCR beta chain originates from a study of CD4+ T cells in melanoma. Study findings and constraints: Neoantigen-specific CD4+ T cells in melanoma reportedly had diverse differentiation states. CD8+ T cell, macrophage and B cell function reportedly correlated with neoantigen-specific CD4+ T cells.

Regarding this clone: Its antigen is undetermined.

Profiling relied on immunoSEQ multiplex PCR, and the TCRdb table lists in-frame clones only, not all of them. The table has thousands of clones, 45% to 60% seen once. In germline, CDR1 is LNHNV, CDR2 YYDKDF (reference sequence). The CDR3 extends over 15 amino acids. The V end lost 8 bases, the J end lost 0 bases, and 14 bases lay between the germline ends. The receptor was derived from a human donor with melanoma. Sequenced sample: cells from a culture (not recorded whether cultured in vitro). V usage is TRBV15 and J usage is TRBJ1-3, with D perhaps TRBD1 (6 bases). The CDR3 sequence: CATQRTGYSGNTIYF. For the CDR3, the DNA is TGTGCCACCCAACGTACAGGGTACTCTGGAAACACCATATATTTT.